Sequencing of this T cell receptor beta chain was carried out in a study of blood T cell repertoires in COVID-19. Study at large: The United States, Italy and Spain supplied acute and convalescent COVID-19 samples. From T cells, B-cell-depleted T cells, or PBMCs came the material, which was cDNA or gDNA.

The germline V and J ends were trimmed by 4 bases and 0 bases, with 10 bases remaining between them. The germline gives CDR1 LNHDA, CDR2 SQIVND (reference sequence). The CDR3 totals 15 residues. TCRdb's copy holds only in-frame clones and misses some; the assay was immunoSEQ multiplex PCR. The sample records over 130,000 clones, around 83% being singletons. Enrolment of Seattle patients took place during active infection, and they were followed longitudinally. Sequences were obtained from peripheral blood. The V gene is TRBV19, the J gene TRBJ2-1, with D perhaps TRBD2 (5 bases). This TCR was sampled from a young man with COVID-19, enrolled during active disease. The CDR3 nucleotides are TGTGCCAGTAGTAGACTAAGCGCCTCCTACAATGAGCAGTTCTTC. Residues: CASSRLSASYNEQFF.